The 25 T cell receptor beta chains below were found in one sample sequenced in a study of blood T cell repertoires in COVID-19 (dated by TCRdb to about 2020). Library creation used the immunoSEQ multiplex PCR assay. TCRdb retrieved this table from immuneACCESS and kept in-frame rearrangements only. Not all clones are present; in checked studies, unresolved V genes account for under half, and no reason is known for the remainder. Across this sample there are 200,000 or so clones, with 70% to 90% seen only once. About 6.8% of the sample comes from the top ten. Sequencing input: peripheral blood. These receptors originate from a woman aged 40 to 55 who had recovered from COVID-19.

The genes are TRBV3-1 (or the pseudogene TRBV3-2) and TRBJ1-1; 12 positions match TRBD1. There are 15 residues in the CDR3. Trimming took 8 bases from V and 1 from J; bases not matched to a gene: 5. In germline, CDR1 is LGHDT, CDR2 YNNKEL (reference sequence). CDR3 residues: CASAGQGAENTEAFF. CDR3 in DNA: TGTGCCAGCGCGGGACAGGGGGCAGAGAACACTGAAGCTTTCTTT.

The V call is TRBV6-2 or TRBV6-3, the J call TRBJ1-1, with TRBD1 identical over 8 bases. The CDR3 totals 18 residues. Per germline, CDR1 MNHEY and CDR2 SVGEGT. V was clipped by 5 bases and J by 0 bases; unmatched bases: 14. In DNA, the CDR3 is TGTGCCAGCAGTATTGAGGGAGACAGGGGAGACATGAACACTGAAGCTTTCTTT. Residues: CASSIEGDRGDMNTEAFF.

In its sample, this clone was seen a few times. The V call is TRBV2, the J call TRBJ2-7, with D possibly matching TRBD2 (6 bases). The V gene lost 1 base and the J gene lost 3 bases, with 13 bases spanning the gap. The CDR3 spans 15 residues. Germline V gives CDR1 SNHLY, CDR2 FYNNEI. The CDR3 DNA reads TGTGCCAGCAGTGAAGTGCAGCTAGCGTACTACGAGCAGTACTTC. Protein: CASSEVQLAYYEQYF. Full variable domain (missing parts from reference TRBV2 and TRBJ2-7): EPEVTQTPSHQVTQMGQEVILRCVPISNHLYFYWYRQILGQKVEFLVSFYNNEISEKSEIFDDQFSVERPDGSNFTLKIRSTKLEDSAMYFCASSEVQLAYYEQYFGPGTRLTVT.

This chain joins TRBV3-1 (or the pseudogene TRBV3-2) and TRBJ2-1, with 7 bases fitting TRBD1. The CDR3 is made up of 15 amino acids. In germline, CDR1 is LGHDT, CDR2 YNNKEL (reference sequence). The junction had 11 bases not matched to a gene; V was cut back by 8 bases and J by 4 bases. CDR3 residues: CASGRQGFRYNEQFF. In DNA, the CDR3 is TGTGCCAGCGGACGACAGGGTTTTCGGTACAATGAGCAGTTCTTC.

The rearrangement joins TRBV12-5 to TRBJ2-1; 7 nucleotides line up with TRBD2. This CDR3 is built from 16 residues. CDR1 and CDR2 (germline): LGHNT, FRNRAP. With V trimmed by 0 bases and J by 6 bases, 8 bases remained unmatched. Written as DNA, the CDR3 is TGTGCTAGTGGTTTGGTTGTACTAACTAGCGTCAATGAGCAGTTCTTC. It translates to CASGLVVLTSVNEQFF.

The V and J genes are TRBV21-1 and TRBJ2-7; no check of the table's D call, TRBD2, against the DNA was made. TRBV21-1 is termed a pseudogene. The CDR3 runs 20 residues. CDR3 loop: CASSKWAMTSGRANLYEQYF. CDR3 bases: TGTGCCAGCAGCAAATGGGCCATGACTAGCGGGAGGGCGAACCTCTACGAGCAGTACTTC.

The rearrangement uses TRBV27 and TRBJ1-2; 8 bases match TRBD1. Germline V gene data show CDR1 as MNHEY and CDR2 as SMNVEV (reference sequence). J lost 6 bases, V lost 5 bases, and 8 bases had no gene match. This CDR3 spans 14 amino acids. CDR3 sequence: CASSVQTGADGYTF. In nucleotides, the CDR3 is TGTGCCAGCAGTGTCCAGACAGGGGCTGATGGCTACACCTTC.

The genes are TRBV18 and TRBJ2-2; 7 bases fit TRBD1. Trimming cost V 1 base and J 4 bases; bases outside gene matches: 3. The CDR3 totals 15 residues. CDR1 is KGHSH, CDR2 LQKENI, per germline. The CDR3 region has the DNA TGTGCCAGCTCACCACGACAGGGATTCACCGGGGAGCTGTTTTTT. Translated, it gives CASSPRQGFTGELFF. Complete variable domain (other parts from reference TRBV18 and TRBJ2-2): NAGVMQNPRHLVRRRGQEARLRCSPMKGHSHVYWYRQLPEEGLKFMVYLQKENIIDESGMPKERFSAEFPKEGPSILRIQQVVRGDSAAYFCASSPRQGFTGELFFGEGSRLTVL.

The chain has TRBV19 and TRBJ1-5, with TRBD1 matching over 9 bases. CDR3 length: 14 residues. Germline V CDR1 and CDR2: LNHDA, SQIVND (reference sequence). Trimming removed 5 bases from V and 2 bases from J; junction bases left unmatched: 1. The CDR3 loop reads CASSWTGGNQPQHF. In DNA, the CDR3 is TGTGCCAGTAGTTGGACAGGGGGCAATCAGCCCCAGCATTTT.

This rearrangement joins TRBV6-5 to TRBJ2-7; tentatively, D is TRBD1 (6 bases). V was trimmed by 10 bases and J by 3 bases, leaving 13 bases between them. The CDR3 covers 12 residues. Germline V gene data show CDR1 as MNHEY and CDR2 as SVGAGI. CDR3 protein: CATNLGGYEQYF. Written as DNA, the CDR3 is TGTGCCACCAACCTAGGGGGCTACGAGCAGTACTTC.

The V call is TRBV12-3 or TRBV12-4, the J call TRBJ1-1; D gene uncertain. This CDR3 comprises 13 residues. Trimming cost V 4 bases and J 3 bases, with 9 bases left between them. The CDR3: CASSSSADTEAFF. CDR3 nucleotides: TGTGCCAGCAGTTCCTCAGCGGACACTGAAGCTTTCTTT.

The rearrangement uses TRBV2 and TRBJ2-1, with 8 bases matching TRBD1. The CDR3 totals 16 residues. Trimming at V came to 1 base and at J to 6 bases, leaving 8 bases not matched to a gene. The germline V gene encodes CDR1 SNHLY and CDR2 FYNNEI. The CDR3 bases are TGTGCCAGCAGTGAAGGGGGGCAGGGGGCATCCAATGAGCAGTTCTTC. It is translated as CASSEGGQGASNEQFF. Drawing the rest from reference TRBV2 and TRBJ2-1, the complete variable domain is EPEVTQTPSHQVTQMGQEVILRCVPISNHLYFYWYRQILGQKVEFLVSFYNNEISEKSEIFDDQFSVERPDGSNFTLKIRSTKLEDSAMYFCASSEGGQGASNEQFFGPGTRLTVL.

The chain couples TRBV7-9 to TRBJ2-7, with D possibly TRBD1 on 6 matching bases. This CDR3 has 13 amino acids. Trimming removed 5 bases from V and 6 bases from J, with 14 bases in between. Germline V gene data show CDR1 as SEHNR and CDR2 as FQNEAQ (reference sequence). The CDR3 here is CASSVDRSGEQYF. Here the CDR3 DNA reads TGTGCCAGCAGCGTCGACAGGTCTGGCGAGCAGTACTTC.

The chain links TRBV18 to TRBJ1-1; D gene uncertain. The V and J ends lost 6 bases and 1 base respectively, with 18 bases between them. CDR3 length equals 16 residues. Germline-derived CDR1 and CDR2 are KGHSH and LQKENI. The CDR3, as DNA: TGTGCCAGCTCCCGAACTGGGAGTCCCGGGAACACTGAAGCTTTCTTT. This translates into CASSRTGSPGNTEAFF.

This chain joins TRBV6-1 and TRBJ2-2, with 13 bases that match TRBD2. Germline CDR1 reads MNHNS; CDR2 reads SASEGT. V trimming: 1 base; J trimming: 5 bases; junction bases outside the gene matches: 4. This CDR3 region has 17 residues. CDR3 sequence reads: CASSEGGLAGETGELFF. The CDR3 DNA sequence: TGTGCCAGCAGTGAAGGAGGACTAGCGGGAGAGACCGGGGAGCTGTTTTTT.

This chain connects TRBV18 to TRBJ2-1; possible D gene TRBD2, 6 bases. Germline V gives CDR1 KGHSH, CDR2 LQKENI. CDR3 length: 17 residues. Trimming removed 2 bases at V and 3 bases at J, with 17 bases between. The CDR3 protein is CASSPAGRRIDYNEQFF. CDR3 coding DNA: TGTGCCAGCTCACCAGCGGGACGCCGAATCGACTACAATGAGCAGTTCTTC.

V usage is TRBV21-1 and J usage is TRBJ1-1. TRBV21-1 is assigned pseudogene status. The CDR3 extends over 14 amino acids. For the CDR3, the DNA is TGTGCCAGCAGCAAAGGTGGAGGGAACACTGAAGCTTTCTTT. Protein product: CASSKGGGNTEAFF.

The chain combines TRBV7-8 with TRBJ2-5; TRBD2 agrees at 9 bases. Losses at the gene ends were 5 bases for V and 5 bases for J; bases not matched to a gene: 12. Germline CDR1 and CDR2: SGHVS and FQNEAQ. There are 16 residues in the CDR3. The DNA of the CDR3 is TGTGCCAGCAGCCCGCTATCGCGGGAGGGCCGCGAGACCCAGTACTTC. Protein product: CASSPLSREGRETQYF. Complete variable domain (other parts from reference TRBV7-8 and TRBJ2-5): GAGVSQSPRYKVAKRGQDVALRCDPISGHVSLFWYQQALGQGPEFLTYFQNEAQLDKSGLPSDRFFAERPEGSVSTLKIQRTQQEDSAVYLCASSPLSREGRETQYFGPGTRLLVL.

The chain couples TRBV6-5 to TRBJ1-2, with 9 positions matching TRBD1. The germline V gene has CDR1 MNHEY and CDR2 SVGAGI. CDR3 length: 14 residues. J gave up 7 bases and V 6 bases, and 9 bases lay outside the gene matches. The CDR3 sequence is CASSTQGAPGGYTF. In DNA, the CDR3 is TGTGCCAGCAGCACACAGGGGGCTCCAGGTGGCTACACCTTC.

The CDR3 here is CASSEEGSTDTEAFF. The DNA for the CDR3 is TGTGCCAGCAGTGAAGAGGGGTCTACGGACACTGAAGCTTTCTTT. This rearrangement joins TRBV6-1 to TRBJ1-1, with TRBD1 as a possible D gene (5 bases). This CDR3 is 15 amino acids long. In germline, CDR1 is MNHNS, CDR2 SASEGT. The V and J ends lost 1 base and 3 bases respectively, with 12 bases between them.

The rearrangement links TRBV6-5 to TRBJ1-5, with 9 bases that match TRBD1. Trimming took 9 bases from V and 6 from J; bases not matched to a gene: 6. This CDR3 contains 13 residues. Germline V gives CDR1 MNHEY, CDR2 SVGAGI. The chain's CDR3 is CASDRGRGQPQHF. DNA of the CDR3: TGTGCCAGTGACAGGGGGAGGGGTCAGCCCCAGCATTTT.

The J gene is TRBJ2-1, the V gene TRBV9, with 14 bases identical to TRBD2. The CDR3 has 15 residues. V was pared by 6 bases and J by 9 bases, with 8 bases of the junction left unmatched. CDR1 is SGDLS, CDR2 YYNGEE, per germline. DNA for the CDR3: TGTGCCAGCACTCGGGAGACTAGCGGGAGGGTTGAGCAGTTCTTC. Protein product: CASTRETSGRVEQFF.

This clone has more than one count but fewer than ten. V gene TRBV3-1 (or the pseudogene TRBV3-2) combines with J gene TRBJ2-7; 16 nucleotides align to TRBD2. V was clipped by 4 bases and J by 1 base; unmatched bases: 10. Germline assignment: CDR1 LGHDT and CDR2 YNNKEL (reference sequence). CDR3 length: 19 residues. DNA of the CDR3: TGTGCCAGCAGCCGCAAACTTCCGGGACTAGCGGGAGGGTCCTACGAGCAGTACTTC. It specifies CASSRKLPGLAGGSYEQYF.

CDR3 sequence (DNA): TGTGCCAGCAGCTTCGGGGGAGAAGGAGGCTACACCTTC. This sequence encodes CASSFGGEGGYTF. V gene TRBV13 combines with J gene TRBJ1-2, with D perhaps matching TRBD1 (5 bases). This CDR3 has 13 amino acids. The V gene lost 3 bases and the J gene lost 8 bases, with 13 bases spanning the gap. Germline assignment: CDR1 PRHDT and CDR2 FYEKMQ (reference sequence).

The chain carries TRBV9 and TRBJ2-1; TRBD2 is a possible D gene (6 bases). Deletions cut 2 bases from V and 4 bases from J, with 10 bases between. The CDR3 spans 14 residues. Germline CDR1 SGDLS, CDR2 YYNGEE. The CDR3 DNA follows: TGTGCCAGCAGCGTCGGCGGGACTTACAATGAGCAGTTCTTC. Translation: CASSVGGTYNEQFF.